Included here is one T cell receptor (beta chain) sequence, with context. Its cognate antigen is unknown. It was with 60 Vbeta and 13 Jbeta primers that the PCR ran. The assay was immunoSEQ multiplex PCR, and TCRdb's table has in-frame clones only and misses some. This table holds about 96,000 clones, around four fifths found once. Germline V lookup: CDR1 SNHLY, CDR2 FYNNEI. Trimming cost V 5 bases and J 6 bases, with 22 bases left between them. The CDR3 totals 17 residues. These data come from a study of cytomegalovirus exposure and HLA in healthy donors. General study findings and limits: DRB1 had the most TCR associations and HLA-C the fewest, a later analysis found, with rates varying by HLA locus. Productive status was seen about 87% or about 30% of the time for most TCR beta V segments in an earlier analysis.

Sequences were obtained from PBMCs. The chain links TRBV2 to TRBJ1-4; tentative D call: TRBD1 (5 bases). The sequence was obtained from a man aged 25 to 40 in good health and CMV-seronegative. CDR3 sequence: CASSNPNGGGPHEKLFF. The CDR3 DNA follows: TGTGCCAGCAGTAACCCTAATGGGGGAGGGCCCCATGAAAAACTGTTTTTT.